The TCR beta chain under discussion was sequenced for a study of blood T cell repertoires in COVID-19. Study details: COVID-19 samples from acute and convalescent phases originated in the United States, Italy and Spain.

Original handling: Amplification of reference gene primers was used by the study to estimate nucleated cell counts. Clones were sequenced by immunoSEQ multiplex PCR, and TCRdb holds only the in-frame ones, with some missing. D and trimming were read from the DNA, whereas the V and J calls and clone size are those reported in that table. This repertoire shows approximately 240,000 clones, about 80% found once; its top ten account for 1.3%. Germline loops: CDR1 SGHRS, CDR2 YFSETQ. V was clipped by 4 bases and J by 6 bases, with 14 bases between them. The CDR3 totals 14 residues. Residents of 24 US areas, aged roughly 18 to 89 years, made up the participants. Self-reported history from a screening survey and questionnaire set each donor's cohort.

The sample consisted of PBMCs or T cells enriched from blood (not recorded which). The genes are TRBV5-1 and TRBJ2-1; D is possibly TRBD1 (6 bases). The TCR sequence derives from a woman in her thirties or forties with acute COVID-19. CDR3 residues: CASSQGTYPNEQFF. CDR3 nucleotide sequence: TGCGCCAGCAGCCAGGGGACCTACCCCAATGAGCAGTTCTTC.